At least ten counts were recorded for the clone carrying this T cell receptor (beta chain). Antigen unknown. CDR3 regions of TCR beta were amplified from RNA transcripts. HTBI primers served in a first-round RT-PCR, which a second-round multiplex PCR followed. TCRdb analysed the multiplex PCR reads with MiXCR anew, one entry per CDR3 protein. The sample shows hundreds of thousands of distinct CDR3 sequences, about a fifth of them seen only once. The CDR3 totals 11 residues. The germline V and J ends were trimmed by 5 bases and 7 bases, with 11 bases remaining between them. Germline CDR1 is GTSNPN and CDR2 is SVGIG (reference sequence). This sample is part of a study of Graves' ophthalmopathy and Graves' hyperthyroidism. Whole-study findings and limits: It was with roughly 70% sensitivity and about 72% specificity that the model predicted ophthalmopathy progression.

Hyperthyroidism was considered stable when no ophthalmopathy appeared within 18 months of follow-up. Other autoimmune diseases, uncontrolled infections, pregnancy or lactation excluded patients from enrollment. The TCR was taken from a woman aged 18-29 years with stable Graves' hyperthyroidism. Some clones in this sample may be carry-over from other donors' samples. Sequencing was done on a sample of peripheral blood. The chain joins TRBV30 to TRBJ1-2, with D unresolved. The DNA of the CDR3 is TGTGCCTGGGGAATAGGCTCTGGCTACACCTTC. It specifies CAWGIGSGYTF.